Sequencing of this T cell receptor (beta chain) was carried out in a study of breast tumors, draining lymph nodes, adjacent tissues. Per the germline V gene, CDR1 is MNHNS and CDR2 is SASEGT. V lost 2 bases and J lost 12, with 13 bases in between. This CDR3 has 12 amino acids. Study-level findings and limits: Compared with lymph nodes, tumors were less diverse; compared with nontumor tissue, more. Most tumor T cells seemingly derive from lymph node, then expand in tumor. Tumor and nontumor repertoires were significantly more similar in luminal-like than in basal-like breast cancer. Tumor T cell lymph node origin was a supported hypothesis, not proven.

TCRdb reprocessed the multiplex PCR reads with MiXCR, giving one entry per CDR3 protein. This table holds 290,000 or so distinct CDR3 sequences, around 30% found once. Axillary draining lymph nodes of breast cancer patients supplied the node samples. Ten or more counts support this clonotype. Its antigen is unknown. The specimen was axillary lymph node tissue. The rearrangement joins TRBV6-1 to TRBJ2-5; tentatively, D is TRBD2 (6 bases). The receptor comes from a female donor with breast cancer. Some clones in this sample may be carry-over from other donors' samples. The CDR3 reads CASSELAPGEYF. The CDR3 DNA follows: TGTGCCAGCAGTGAACTGGCACCGGGGGAGTACTTC.